The sequence of this T cell receptor (beta chain) was determined in a study of neurological immune-mediated disorders. MiXCR, run by TCRdb on the 5' RACE reads, gives a single entry per CDR3 protein. The sample lists fewer than 40,000 distinct CDR3 sequences, about an eighth occurring once. Time point here: technical triplicate 2. The cells used in sorted libraries, CD4+ or CD8+ T cells, numbered some 1 million. The CDR3 consists of 13 residues. Trimming took 10 bases from V and 0 from J, leaving 10 bases between them. Germline V gene data show CDR1 as MNHEY and CDR2 as SVGAGI. This clonotype has a count of ten or more.

This chain links TRBV6-5 with TRBJ2-1; either TRBD1 or TRBD2 may supply D (6 bases each). This TCR came from a female donor with HTLV-1-associated myelopathy (HAM/TSP). The sequenced material came from CD4+ T cells from blood. CDR3: CATRGGSYNEQFF. The DNA for the CDR3 is TGTGCCACCAGGGGAGGCTCCTACAATGAGCAGTTCTTC.